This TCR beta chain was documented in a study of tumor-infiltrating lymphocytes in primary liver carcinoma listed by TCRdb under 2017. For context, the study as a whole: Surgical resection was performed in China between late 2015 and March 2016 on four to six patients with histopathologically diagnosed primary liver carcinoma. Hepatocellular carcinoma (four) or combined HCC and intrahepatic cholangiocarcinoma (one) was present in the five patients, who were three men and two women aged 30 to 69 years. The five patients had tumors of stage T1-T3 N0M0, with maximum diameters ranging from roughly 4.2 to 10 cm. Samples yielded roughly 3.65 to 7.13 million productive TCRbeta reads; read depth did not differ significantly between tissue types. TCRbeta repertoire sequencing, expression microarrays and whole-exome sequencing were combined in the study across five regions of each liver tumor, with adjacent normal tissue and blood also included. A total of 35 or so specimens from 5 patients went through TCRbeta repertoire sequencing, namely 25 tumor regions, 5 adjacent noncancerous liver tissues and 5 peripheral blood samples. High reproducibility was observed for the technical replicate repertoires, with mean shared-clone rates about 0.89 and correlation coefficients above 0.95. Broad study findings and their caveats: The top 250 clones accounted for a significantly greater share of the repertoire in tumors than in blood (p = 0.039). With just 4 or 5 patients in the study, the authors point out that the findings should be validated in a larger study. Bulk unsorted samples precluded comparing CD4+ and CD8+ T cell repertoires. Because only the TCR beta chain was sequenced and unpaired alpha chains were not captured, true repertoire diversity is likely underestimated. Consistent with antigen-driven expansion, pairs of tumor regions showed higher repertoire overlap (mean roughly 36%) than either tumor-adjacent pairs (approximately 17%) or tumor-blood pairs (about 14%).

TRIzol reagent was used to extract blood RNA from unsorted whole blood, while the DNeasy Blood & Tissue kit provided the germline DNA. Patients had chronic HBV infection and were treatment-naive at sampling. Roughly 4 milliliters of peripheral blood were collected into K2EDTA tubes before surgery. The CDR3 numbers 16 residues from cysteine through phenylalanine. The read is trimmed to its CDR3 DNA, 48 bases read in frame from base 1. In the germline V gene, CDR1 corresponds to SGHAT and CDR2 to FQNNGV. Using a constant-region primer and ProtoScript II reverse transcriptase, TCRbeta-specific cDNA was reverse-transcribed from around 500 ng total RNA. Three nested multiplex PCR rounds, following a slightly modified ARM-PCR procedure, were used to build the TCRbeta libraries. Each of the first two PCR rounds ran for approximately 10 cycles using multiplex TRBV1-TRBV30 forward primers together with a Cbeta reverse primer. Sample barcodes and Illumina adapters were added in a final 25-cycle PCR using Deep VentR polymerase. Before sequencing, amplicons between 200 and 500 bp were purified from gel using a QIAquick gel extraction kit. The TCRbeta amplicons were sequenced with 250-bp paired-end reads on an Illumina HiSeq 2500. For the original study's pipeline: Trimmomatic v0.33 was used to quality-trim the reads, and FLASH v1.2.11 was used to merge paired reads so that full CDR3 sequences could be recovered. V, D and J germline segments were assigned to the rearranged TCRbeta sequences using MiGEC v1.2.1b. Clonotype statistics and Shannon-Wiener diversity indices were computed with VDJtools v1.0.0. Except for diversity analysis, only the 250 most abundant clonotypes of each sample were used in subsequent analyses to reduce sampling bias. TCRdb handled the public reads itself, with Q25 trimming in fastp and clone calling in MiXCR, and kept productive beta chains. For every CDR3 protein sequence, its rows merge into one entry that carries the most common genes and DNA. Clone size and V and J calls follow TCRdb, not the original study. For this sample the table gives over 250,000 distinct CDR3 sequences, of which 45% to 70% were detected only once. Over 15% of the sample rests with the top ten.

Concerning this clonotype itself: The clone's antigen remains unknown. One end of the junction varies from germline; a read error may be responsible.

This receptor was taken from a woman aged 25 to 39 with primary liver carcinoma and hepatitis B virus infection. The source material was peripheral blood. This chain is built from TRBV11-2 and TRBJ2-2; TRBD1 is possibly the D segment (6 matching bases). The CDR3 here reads CASSLAGTRIPGELFF. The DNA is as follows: TGTGCCAGCAGCTTAGCCGGGACAAGGATACCCGGGGAGCTGTTTTTC.